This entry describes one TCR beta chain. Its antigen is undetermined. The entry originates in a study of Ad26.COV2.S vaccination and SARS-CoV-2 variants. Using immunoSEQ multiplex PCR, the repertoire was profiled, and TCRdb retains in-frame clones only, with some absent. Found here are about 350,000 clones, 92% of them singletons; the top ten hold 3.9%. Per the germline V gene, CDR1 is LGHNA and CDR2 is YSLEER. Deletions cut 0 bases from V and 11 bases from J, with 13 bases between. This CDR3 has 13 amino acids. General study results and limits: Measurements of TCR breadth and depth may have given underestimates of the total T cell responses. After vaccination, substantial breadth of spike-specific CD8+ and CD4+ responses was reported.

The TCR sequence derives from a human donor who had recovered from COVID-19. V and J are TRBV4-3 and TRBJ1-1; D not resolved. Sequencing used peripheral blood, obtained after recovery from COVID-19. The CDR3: CASSQDGSLWAFF. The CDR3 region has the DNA TGCGCCAGCAGCCAAGATGGCAGTTTATGGGCTTTCTTT.